This TCR beta chain originates from a study of blood T cell repertoires in COVID-19. Study-wide context: Acute-phase and convalescent COVID-19 samples originated in the United States, Italy and Spain.

This clone was recorded only once. The table came from immunoSEQ multiplex PCR; TCRdb's copy has only in-frame clones and leaves some out. Of around 250,000 clones listed, around nine tenths were seen once; the top ten hold 0.94%. The V end was cut by 3 bases, the J end by 0 bases, with 3 bases between. The CDR3 extends over 12 amino acids. Germline CDR1 SNHLY, CDR2 FYNNEI. The sequence was collected from a middle-aged woman who had recovered from COVID-19. The specimen sequenced was peripheral blood. The chain uses TRBV2 and TRBJ2-7; D unclear. The CDR3 bases are TGTGCCAGCAGTGACCGCTCCTACGAGCAGTACTTC. Its protein is CASSDRSYEQYF.